The present TCR beta chain was sequenced within a study of OX40 agonist ivuxolimab in advanced cancers. The data were produced by immunoSEQ multiplex PCR, yet TCRdb's version contains in-frame clones alone and is incomplete. The sample lists over 75,000 clones; 70% to 90% were seen once. CDR1 GTSNPN and CDR2 SVGIG come from the germline V gene (reference sequence). Trimming left V 2 bases short and J 6 bases short, with 16 bases between. The length of the CDR3 is 14 residues. This clonotype originated in an adult with an advanced solid tumor such as melanoma, head and neck, liver or kidney cancer. Sequencing was performed on CD4+ or CD8+ T cells sorted from blood, taken in a trial of the OX40 agonist ivuxolimab. This chain links TRBV30 with TRBJ1-2, with D tentatively TRBD1 (5 bases). CDR3 DNA sequence: TGTGCCTGGAGTCTAGGCAGGGTTACTCATGGCTACACCTTC. Translation: CAWSLGRVTHGYTF.